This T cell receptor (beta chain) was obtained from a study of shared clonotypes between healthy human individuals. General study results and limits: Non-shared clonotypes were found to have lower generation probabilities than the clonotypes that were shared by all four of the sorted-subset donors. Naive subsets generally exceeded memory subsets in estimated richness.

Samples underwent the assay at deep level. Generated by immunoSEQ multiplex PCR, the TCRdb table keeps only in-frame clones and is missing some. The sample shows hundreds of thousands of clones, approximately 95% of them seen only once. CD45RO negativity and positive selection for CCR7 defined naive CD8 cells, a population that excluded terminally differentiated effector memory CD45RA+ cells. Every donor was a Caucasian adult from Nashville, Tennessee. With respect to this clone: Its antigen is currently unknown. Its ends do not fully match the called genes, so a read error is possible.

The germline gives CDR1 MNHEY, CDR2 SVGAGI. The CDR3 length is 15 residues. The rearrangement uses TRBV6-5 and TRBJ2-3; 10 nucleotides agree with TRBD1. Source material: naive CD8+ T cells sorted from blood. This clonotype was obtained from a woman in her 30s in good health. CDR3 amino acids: CAGSYSGTGVDTQYF. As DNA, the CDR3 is TGTGCCGGCAGTTACTCCGGGACAGGGGTAGATACGCAGTATTTT.